A single T cell receptor beta chain is shown here with its context. There are 16 residues in the CDR3. The V gene end was trimmed by 5 bases and the J gene end by 8 bases; junction bases not matched to a gene: 9. CDR1 is SGHVT and CDR2 is SQSDAQ in the germline V gene. These data originate in a study of shared clonotypes between healthy human individuals. Only CD45RO-negative cells positively selected for CCR7 counted as naive CD8 cells, so terminally differentiated effector memory CD45RA+ cells were excluded. Sequencing used immunoSEQ multiplex PCR; TCRdb keeps in-frame clones, though not all of them. The data show 800,000 or so clones, 90% to 97% seen once.

V and J are TRBV7-4 and TRBJ2-1; 13 bases fit TRBD2. This TCR derives from a man aged 30 to 39 in good health. Material for sequencing was naive CD8+ T cells sorted from blood. As DNA, the CDR3 is TGTGCCAGCAGCCATAAGACTAGCGGGAGGTCGCATGAGCAGTTCTTC. Protein product: CASSHKTSGRSHEQFF.